This T cell receptor beta chain originates from a study of T cell changes during pregnancy in multiple sclerosis. CDR3 length equals 13 residues. Looked up from germline, CDR1 is LGHNA and CDR2 is YSLEER. Trimming took off 0 bases at V and 6 bases at J, with 3 bases between the two ends. This clone was seen more than once but under ten times. Here immunoSEQ multiplex PCR was the method, and the copy in TCRdb shows in-frame clones only, minus some. The sample lists approximately 90,000 clones, 80% to 95% occurring once. This specimen was peripheral blood, taken before pregnancy. J is TRBJ1-6 and V is TRBV4-3; D is undetermined. This TCR derives from a female donor with multiple sclerosis, enrolled in a pregnancy study. CDR3 sequence reads: CASSQDLNSPLHF. The CDR3 DNA reads TGCGCCAGCAGCCAAGACCTTAATTCACCCCTCCACTTT.